The clone carrying this TCR beta chain has more than one count but fewer than ten. Its antigen is unidentified. This sample stems from a study of spatial heterogeneity in lung cancer. Study-level information: The average appearance count of each unique TCR and UMI combination in raw reads was more than ten. Findings and caveats of the study: Expanded intratumoral alpha and beta TCR counts tracked tumor mutation counts.

The V gene end was trimmed by 6 bases and the J gene end by 6 bases; junction bases not matched to a gene: 6. This CDR3 has 14 residues. Per germline, CDR1 MDHEN and CDR2 SYDVKM. TCRdb ran MiXCR on the 5' RACE reads and lists one entry per CDR3 protein. The table includes 100,000 to 110,000 distinct CDR3 sequences, 3.5% to 5% detected once. The time point: sample taken at primary tumor resection. The gene calls are TRBV28 and TRBJ2-7, with 12 bases that match TRBD1. The clonotype originates from a male donor with early-stage non-small cell lung cancer. The sample in question was lung tumor tissue, obtained at surgery. Here the CDR3 reads CASSPGQGAIEQYF. The CDR3 DNA sequence: TGTGCCAGCAGCCCGGGACAGGGGGCCATCGAGCAGTACTTC.